Listed below are T cell receptor beta chains from one sample, sequenced in a study of T cell responses to AZD1222 COVID-19 vaccine. Data came from immunoSEQ multiplex PCR; TCRdb stores just in-frame clones and leaves some out. The sample has 90,000 to 120,000 clones; about 87% are singletons. The sequencing used peripheral blood, collected on day 0 of AZD1222 vaccination. The receptors were sampled from an adult in good health. Each CDR3 is given with its conserved first and last residue.

V: TRBV4-2
J: TRBJ2-5
CDR3: CASSSPGTVQETQYF

V: TRBV5-4
J: TRBJ1-2
CDR3: CASSPGRLYGYTF

V: TRBV7-2
J: TRBJ1-1
CDR3: CASSHLGLNTEAFF

V: TRBV28
J: TRBJ1-2
CDR3: CASRGTVSAYGYTF

V: TRBV9
J: TRBJ1-5
CDR3: CASSVAGGGPQHF

V: TRBV29-1
J: TRBJ2-2
CDR3: CSVVGAVSGELFF

V: TRBV6-5
J: TRBJ1-2
CDR3: CASSRHNYGYTF

V: TRBV28
J: TRBJ2-7
CDR3: CASSPGQSETYEQYF

V: TRBV18
J: TRBJ1-1
CDR3: CASSLDRGNTEAFF

V: TRBV18
J: TRBJ2-3
CDR3: CASSPPGTGKGRDTQYF

V: TRBV3-1/TRBV3-2
J: TRBJ2-3
CDR3: CASSQEAPRDTQYF

V: TRBV28
J: TRBJ2-7
CDR3: CASSLLTLGQGFYEQYF

V: TRBV7-9
J: TRBJ1-2
CDR3: CASSLESLLGYTF

V: TRBV6-5
J: TRBJ1-5
CDR3: CASSYSRGSGNQPQHF

V: TRBV30
J: TRBJ1-5
CDR3: CAWSYRGNQPQHF

V: TRBV28
J: TRBJ2-3
CDR3: CASSFSGKAIDTQYF

V: TRBV19
J: TRBJ2-7
CDR3: CASSPGLALEQYF

V: TRBV9
J: TRBJ1-1
CDR3: CASSPRPGQGNTEAFF

V: TRBV7-9
J: TRBJ1-1
CDR3: CASTQGGVEAFF

V: TRBV28
J: TRBJ2-1
CDR3: CASSLSAGRYNEQFF

V: TRBV12-3/TRBV12-4
J: TRBJ1-1
CDR3: CASSLYTEAFF

V: TRBV7-6
J: TRBJ2-5
CDR3: CASSSLLTVDQETQYF

V: TRBV7-3
J: TRBJ1-6
CDR3: CASSLHSRVNNSPLHF

V: TRBV28
J: TRBJ2-7
CDR3: CASSLSQGEAAYEQYF

V: TRBV6-2/TRBV6-3
J: TRBJ1-2
CDR3: CASSSGTTTFYTF

V: TRBV2
J: TRBJ2-1
CDR3: CASRASPIFGEQFF

V: TRBV7-2
J: TRBJ2-2
CDR3: CASSSGLAGGAGELFF

V: TRBV18
J: TRBJ1-5
CDR3: CASSHTRDSNQPQHF

V: TRBV6-5
J: TRBJ1-1
CDR3: CASRRGQGRDTEAFF

V: TRBV11-2
J: TRBJ1-5
CDR3: CASSSTDYSNQPQHF

V: TRBV7-9
J: TRBJ1-2
CDR3: CASSPLDRVYGYTF

V: TRBV27
J: TRBJ2-1
CDR3: CASSLGRGSFKVF

V: TRBV19
J: TRBJ1-1
CDR3: CASSRGRGTEAFF

V: TRBV3-1/TRBV3-2
J: TRBJ2-2
CDR3: CASSQGRTNTGELFF

V: TRBV24-1
J: TRBJ1-5
CDR3: CATSDRGNQPQHF

V: TRBV27
J: TRBJ2-1
CDR3: CASSLDKNYNEQFF

V: TRBV5-1
J: TRBJ2-1
CDR3: CASSSQVLAGYEQFF

V: TRBV15
J: TRBJ2-1
CDR3: CATSRDEDEQFF

V: TRBV5-5
J: TRBJ2-5
CDR3: CASSPTGTTQETQYF

V: TRBV28
J: TRBJ1-1
CDR3: CASRVDRVRTEAFF

V: TRBV4-2
J: TRBJ2-2
CDR3: CASSQESGELFF

V: TRBV7-2
J: TRBJ1-2
CDR3: CASSLYEWRPREDYGYTF

V: TRBV5-4
J: TRBJ1-4
CDR3: CASSLGGAATNEKLFF

V: TRBV4-1
J: TRBJ1-4
CDR3: CASSQLRALNEKLFF

V: TRBV7-8
J: TRBJ1-5
CDR3: CASSGQDQPQHF

V: TRBV2
J: TRBJ1-1
CDR3: CASSFTGTSDTEAFF

V: TRBV5-1
J: TRBJ2-7
CDR3: CASSYAGREQYF

V: TRBV27
J: TRBJ1-5
CDR3: CASSLGGLRVGNQPQHF

V: TRBV28
J: TRBJ2-5
CDR3: CASSGQGGRRETQYF

V: TRBV5-1
J: TRBJ1-1
CDR3: CASSLATGEAFF

V: TRBV7-2
J: TRBJ1-5
CDR3: CASSLYTGPNQPQHF

V: TRBV7-2
J: TRBJ2-7
CDR3: CASSPGQQGSSEQYF